This T cell receptor (beta chain) was found in a study of T cells after yellow fever vaccination (dated by TCRdb to the late 2010s). Notes on the research overall: The SMART-Seq v4 Ultra Low Input RNA kit was used to prepare libraries from fractions with low cell numbers. To follow T-cell clones before and after both primary and booster YFV17D yellow fever vaccination, bulk TCR alpha and beta repertoires underwent longitudinal sequencing. Two healthy male donors, one aged 18 to 29 and one aged 30 to 39 years, made up the cohort. Blood was collected at multiple timepoints before and after primary and secondary immunization, and bulk PBMC replicates and cell subsets were isolated. The research as a whole found: The secondary T-cell response was weaker than the primary response but faster, peaking on day 5 instead of day 15. After the booster, most of the clones that had expanded following primary vaccination were detected again (just under 97% of CD4 and around 88% of CD8), which suggests that memory was broadly maintained. Because abundant contaminating clonotypes from the bulk population could be contained in FACS-sorted repertoires, computational filtering was required. A small share of clonotypes was detected in both CD4 and CD8 compartments, with the overlap likely arising from convergent recombination. Because the study included only a couple of donors, the extent to which the findings can be generalized is limited.

What the treatment or condition label conveys for this sample: live attenuated yellow fever vaccine strain. At each blood-draw timepoint, two biological replicates of bulk PBMCs were obtained. PBMCs were isolated from peripheral blood using a standard Ficoll-Paque protocol. TriZol was used to extract RNA from bulk PBMCs, CD4 and CD8 fractions, and dextramer-positive and dextramer-negative fractions. From its cysteine to its valine, the CDR3 spans 13 amino acids. The only DNA kept is the CDR3, 39 bases in frame from the first base. Relative to germline, V is missing 2 bases and J is missing 4 bases, with 2 bases of the junction outside any gene match. The germline V gene (reference sequence) provides CDR1 MNHNY and CDR2 SVGAGI. Sequencing took place on an Illumina NovaSeq 6000. TCR cDNA was synthesized by 5'RACE template switching, through which a universal primer site and unique molecular identifiers were introduced. Priming of cDNA synthesis was performed from both the TCR alpha and TCR beta constant segments. Libraries were amplified in two PCR steps, with sample barcodes and sequencing adapters added in the second step. Sequencing of libraries was done on Illumina HiSeq 2500 (2x100 bp) or NovaSeq (2x150 bp). Per the source publication's procedure: MIGEC handled demultiplexing of reads and collapsing into UMI consensus sequences, while MiXCR performed V(D)J alignment. Clonotypes responding to the vaccine were identified with edgeR on replicate PBMC samples, with the criteria of FDR below 0.01 and a log2 fold change above 5 up to day 15. CD4 or CD8 identity was assigned to each bulk clonotype according to whether the clonotype was present at higher abundance in the sequenced CD4 repertoire or the sequenced CD8 repertoire. The raw public data were reprocessed by TCRdb itself: fastp quality trimming at Q25, MiXCR clonotype calling, in-frame beta chains only. Each CDR3 protein gets just one entry, which takes the most common genes and DNA from the rows behind it. TCRdb, not the authors, supplied the V and J calls. The sample table holds about 320,000 distinct CDR3 sequences, of which around 4.3% were seen once. The ten top clones hold approximately 19% of the sample.

This clonotype was seen only a few times. It lacks a known antigen. No much larger clonotype is one base removed from it; base qualities were not supplied. The receptor comes from a young man who received the YFV17D yellow fever vaccine. Sample: PBMCs, taken 15 days after the yellow fever booster vaccination. The rearranged chain carries TRBV6-6 and TRBJ2-7, and 7 junctional nucleotides match TRBD1. The CDR3: CASSYADRYEQYV. The DNA is TGTGCCAGCAGTTACGCGGACAGGTACGAGCAGTACGTC.